The rows below give T cell receptor beta chains drawn from one sample of a study of OX40 agonist ivuxolimab in advanced cancers. TCRdb keeps only in-frame clones here, not all; method: immunoSEQ multiplex PCR. The table shows over 150,000 clones, with approximately 94% occurring only once. The source was CD4+ or CD8+ T cells sorted from blood, collected in a trial of the OX40 agonist ivuxolimab. The source of these receptors is an adult with an advanced solid tumor such as melanoma, head and neck, liver or kidney cancer. Both conserved end residues are trimmed from each CDR3. The size field is filled for only some rows; it gives once, few, many or a size class.

ASSQDLGDRDTGELF TRBV14 NA TRBJ2-2
ASSRAGGAVGYT TRBV19 NA TRBJ1-2
ASSLTPSGRGETQY TRBV5-5 NA TRBJ2-5
ASRYRGWETQY TRBV27 NA TRBJ2-5
ASRQITGFRYQPQH TRBV19 NA TRBJ1-5
ASSQRGDTQY TRBV4-3 NA TRBJ2-3
ASSQGGEVGGNDEQY TRBV4-3 NA TRBJ2-7
ASSSTGTEAYEQY TRBV19 once TRBJ2-7
VSSFIWASGNTIY TRBV7-2 once TRBJ1-3
ASGWGATNEKLF TRBV28 NA TRBJ1-4
ASSQGATGYT TRBV2 NA TRBJ1-2
ASSLSWVAGELF TRBV5-5 NA TRBJ2-2
ASSKWGREETQY TRBV21-1 NA TRBJ2-5
ASSLEGLAGGLTDTQY TRBV11-2 NA TRBJ2-3
ASSLEGQPQH TRBV5-8 NA TRBJ1-5
ASSYEGSGNTIY TRBV5-6 NA TRBJ1-3
ASSFAAGTQY TRBV5-1 NA TRBJ2-5
AWSARWTRLESTNENLF TRBV30 NA TRBJ1-4
ASHNRGGAGTKNIQY TRBV21-1 NA TRBJ2-4
ASWGSGSLADTQY TRBV27 once TRBJ2-3
ATSRDSGTSTWETQY TRBV15 NA TRBJ2-5
ASSLVTRETQY TRBV5-4 NA TRBJ2-5
ASGIAGGNYNEQF TRBV6-5 NA TRBJ2-1
ASSQQTEGYT TRBV5-4 NA TRBJ1-2
ASSPSGLAKNIQY TRBV7-2 NA TRBJ2-4
ASSSRAPLAGGTETQY TRBV7-9 NA TRBJ2-5
ATARDRYNYGYT TRBV15 NA TRBJ1-2
ASSPRGGENYGYT TRBV5-1 NA TRBJ1-2
ASSPGQGPLRGYT TRBV28 NA TRBJ1-2
ASSVRLAGGNPDTQY TRBV5-1 once TRBJ2-3
ASSISGYPYNEQF TRBV19 NA TRBJ2-1
ASSLVGGGASNEQF TRBV28 NA TRBJ2-1
ASSVPSGVLQY TRBV9 NA TRBJ2-3
ASGQGHVNTEAF TRBV12-5 NA TRBJ1-1
ASSLKAGAQGALGNTIY TRBV5-5 NA TRBJ1-3
ASSLWTSGALGEQF TRBV5-4 NA TRBJ2-1
ASSYSGKKDEAF TRBV6-5 NA TRBJ1-1
ATSRNPREETQY TRBV15 once TRBJ2-5
ASSLFGTGVRRYNEQF TRBV7-2 once TRBJ2-1
ASSLPRQGQGTEAF TRBV5-4 NA TRBJ1-1
ASSEVSWAGRNTEAF TRBV2 NA TRBJ1-1
ASSSRGPNEQY TRBV5-1 NA TRBJ2-7
AISDSRTGGLDIQY TRBV10-3 once TRBJ2-4
ASSQLTGGETQY TRBV4-3 NA TRBJ2-5